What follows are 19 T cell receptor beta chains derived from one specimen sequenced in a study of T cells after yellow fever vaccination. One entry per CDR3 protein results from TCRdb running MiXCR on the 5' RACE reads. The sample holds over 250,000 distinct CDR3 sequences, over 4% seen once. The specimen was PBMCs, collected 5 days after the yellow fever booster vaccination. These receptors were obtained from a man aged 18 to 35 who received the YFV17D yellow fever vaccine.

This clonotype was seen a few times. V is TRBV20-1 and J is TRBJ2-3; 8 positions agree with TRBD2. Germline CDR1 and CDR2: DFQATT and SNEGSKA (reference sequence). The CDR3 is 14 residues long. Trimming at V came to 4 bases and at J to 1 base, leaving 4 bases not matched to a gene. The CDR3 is CSATTAGGTDTQYF. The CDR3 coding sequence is TGCAGTGCTACCACAGCGGGGGGCACAGATACGCAGTATTTT.

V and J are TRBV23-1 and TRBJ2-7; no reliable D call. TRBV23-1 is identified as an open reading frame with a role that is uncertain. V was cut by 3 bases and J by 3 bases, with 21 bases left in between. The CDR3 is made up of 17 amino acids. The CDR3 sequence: CASSHTATGRSFYEQYF. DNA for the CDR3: TGCGCCAGCAGTCACACCGCCACTGGAAGGAGTTTCTACGAGCAGTACTTC.

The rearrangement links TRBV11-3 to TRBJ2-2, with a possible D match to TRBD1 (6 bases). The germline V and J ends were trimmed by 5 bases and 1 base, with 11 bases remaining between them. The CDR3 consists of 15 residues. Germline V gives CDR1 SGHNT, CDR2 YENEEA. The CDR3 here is CASSPTDRNTGELFF. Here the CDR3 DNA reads TGTGCCAGCAGCCCCACGGACAGGAACACCGGGGAGCTGTTTTTT.

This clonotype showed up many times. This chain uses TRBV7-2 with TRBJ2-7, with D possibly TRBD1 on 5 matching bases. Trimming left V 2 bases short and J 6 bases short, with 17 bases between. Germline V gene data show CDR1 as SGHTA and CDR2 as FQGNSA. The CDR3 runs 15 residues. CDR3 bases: TGTGCCAGCAGCTTAAATCAGGGAATGCGGCTCGAGCAGTACTTC. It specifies CASSLNQGMRLEQYF.

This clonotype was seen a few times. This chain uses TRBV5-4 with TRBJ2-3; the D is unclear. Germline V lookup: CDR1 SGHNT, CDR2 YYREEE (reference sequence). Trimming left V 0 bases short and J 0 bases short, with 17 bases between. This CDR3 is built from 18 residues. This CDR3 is CASSLANSASVSTDTQYF. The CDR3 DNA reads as TGTGCCAGCAGCTTGGCCAATTCGGCGTCGGTTAGCACAGATACGCAGTATTTT.

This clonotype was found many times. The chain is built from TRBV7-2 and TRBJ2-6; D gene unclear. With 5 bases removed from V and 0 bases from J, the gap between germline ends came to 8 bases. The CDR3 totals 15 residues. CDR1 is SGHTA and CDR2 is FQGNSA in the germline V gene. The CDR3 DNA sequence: TGTGCCAGCAGCCCCCTCCCCTCTGGGGCCAACGTCCTGACTTTC. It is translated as CASSPLPSGANVLTF.

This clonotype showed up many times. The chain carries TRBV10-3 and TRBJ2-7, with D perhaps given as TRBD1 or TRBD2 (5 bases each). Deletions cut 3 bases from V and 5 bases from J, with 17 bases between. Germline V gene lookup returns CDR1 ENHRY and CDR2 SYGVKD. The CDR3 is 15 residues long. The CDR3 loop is CAISDPGRPMDEQYF. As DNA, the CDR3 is TGTGCCATCAGTGATCCGGGGCGACCGATGGACGAGCAGTACTTC.

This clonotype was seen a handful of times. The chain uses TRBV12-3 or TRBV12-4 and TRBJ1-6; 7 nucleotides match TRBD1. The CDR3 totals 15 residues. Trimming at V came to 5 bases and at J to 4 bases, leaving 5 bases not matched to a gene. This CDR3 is CASSIRQGYNSPLHF. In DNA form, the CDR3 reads TGTGCCAGCAGTATCCGACAGGGTTATAATTCACCCCTCCACTTT.

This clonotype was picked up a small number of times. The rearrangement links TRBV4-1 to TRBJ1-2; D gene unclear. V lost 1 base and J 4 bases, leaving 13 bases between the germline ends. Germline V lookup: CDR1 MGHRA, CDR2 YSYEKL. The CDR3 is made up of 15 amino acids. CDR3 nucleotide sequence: TGCGCCAGCAGCCAAGGAGGTGTTGGACGCTATGGCTACACCTTC. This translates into CASSQGGVGRYGYTF.

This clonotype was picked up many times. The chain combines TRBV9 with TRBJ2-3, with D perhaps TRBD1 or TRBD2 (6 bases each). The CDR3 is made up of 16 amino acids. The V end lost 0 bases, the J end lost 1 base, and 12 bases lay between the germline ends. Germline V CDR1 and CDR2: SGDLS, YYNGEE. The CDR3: CASSVGTTGRTDTQYF. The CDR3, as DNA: TGTGCCAGCAGCGTAGGGACTACAGGGCGCACAGATACGCAGTATTTT.

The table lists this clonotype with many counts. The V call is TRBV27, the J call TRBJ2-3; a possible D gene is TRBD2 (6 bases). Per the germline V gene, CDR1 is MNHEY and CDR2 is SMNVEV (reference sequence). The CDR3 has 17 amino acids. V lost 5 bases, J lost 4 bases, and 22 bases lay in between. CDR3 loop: CASSLVGRRGYSDTQYF. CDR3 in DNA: TGTGCCAGCAGTCTCGTAGGCAGGCGGGGTTACTCAGATACGCAGTATTTT.

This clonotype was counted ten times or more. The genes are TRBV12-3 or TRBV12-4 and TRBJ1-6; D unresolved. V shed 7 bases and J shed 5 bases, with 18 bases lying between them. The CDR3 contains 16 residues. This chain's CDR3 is CASTPALGSNNSPLHF. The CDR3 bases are TGTGCCAGCACTCCCGCTTTGGGCAGTAATAATTCACCCCTCCACTTT.

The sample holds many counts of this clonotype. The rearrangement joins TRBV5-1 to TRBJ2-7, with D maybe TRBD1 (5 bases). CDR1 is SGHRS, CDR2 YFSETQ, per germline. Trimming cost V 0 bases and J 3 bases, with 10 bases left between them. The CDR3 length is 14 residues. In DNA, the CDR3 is TGCGCCAGCAGCTTGGGGGCAGGGTACTACGAGCAGTACGTC. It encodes CASSLGAGYYEQYV.

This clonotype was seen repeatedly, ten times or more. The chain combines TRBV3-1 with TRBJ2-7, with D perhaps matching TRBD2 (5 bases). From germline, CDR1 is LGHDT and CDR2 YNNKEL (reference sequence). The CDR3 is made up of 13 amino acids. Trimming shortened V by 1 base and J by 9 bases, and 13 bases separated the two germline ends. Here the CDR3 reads CASSQGETRGQYF. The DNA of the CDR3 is TGTGCCAGCAGCCAAGGGGAGACCCGAGGGCAGTACTTC.

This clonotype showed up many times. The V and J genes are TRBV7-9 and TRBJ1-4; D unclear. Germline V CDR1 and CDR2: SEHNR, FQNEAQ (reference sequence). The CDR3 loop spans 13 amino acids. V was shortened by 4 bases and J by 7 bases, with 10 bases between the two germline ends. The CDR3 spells CASSWYSSEKLFF. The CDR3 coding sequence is TGTGCCAGCAGCTGGTACAGTTCTGAAAAACTGTTTTTT.

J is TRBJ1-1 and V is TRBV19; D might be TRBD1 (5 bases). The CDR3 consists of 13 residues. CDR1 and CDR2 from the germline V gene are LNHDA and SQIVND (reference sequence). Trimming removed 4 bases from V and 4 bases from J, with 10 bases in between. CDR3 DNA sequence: TGTGCCAGTAGTAGAGGGACGGCCACTGAAGCTTTCTTT. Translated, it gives CASSRGTATEAFF.

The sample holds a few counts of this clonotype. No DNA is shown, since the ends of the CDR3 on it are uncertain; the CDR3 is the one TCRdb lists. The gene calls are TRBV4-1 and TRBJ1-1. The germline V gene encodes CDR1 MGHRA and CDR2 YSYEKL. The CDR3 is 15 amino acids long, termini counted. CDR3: CASSHISTSGTEAFF.

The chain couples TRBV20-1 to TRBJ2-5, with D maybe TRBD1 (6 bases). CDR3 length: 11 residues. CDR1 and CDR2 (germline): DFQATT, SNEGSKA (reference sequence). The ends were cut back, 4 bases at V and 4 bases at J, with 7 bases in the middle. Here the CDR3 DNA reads TGCAGTGCTACAGGGGTAGAGACCCAGTACTTC. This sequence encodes CSATGVETQYF.

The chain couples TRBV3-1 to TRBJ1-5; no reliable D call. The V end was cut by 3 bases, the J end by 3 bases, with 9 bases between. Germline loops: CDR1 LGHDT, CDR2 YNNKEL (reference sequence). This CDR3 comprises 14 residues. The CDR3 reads CASSQVGNNQPQHF. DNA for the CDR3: TGTGCCAGCAGCCAGGTGGGGAACAATCAGCCCCAGCATTTT.